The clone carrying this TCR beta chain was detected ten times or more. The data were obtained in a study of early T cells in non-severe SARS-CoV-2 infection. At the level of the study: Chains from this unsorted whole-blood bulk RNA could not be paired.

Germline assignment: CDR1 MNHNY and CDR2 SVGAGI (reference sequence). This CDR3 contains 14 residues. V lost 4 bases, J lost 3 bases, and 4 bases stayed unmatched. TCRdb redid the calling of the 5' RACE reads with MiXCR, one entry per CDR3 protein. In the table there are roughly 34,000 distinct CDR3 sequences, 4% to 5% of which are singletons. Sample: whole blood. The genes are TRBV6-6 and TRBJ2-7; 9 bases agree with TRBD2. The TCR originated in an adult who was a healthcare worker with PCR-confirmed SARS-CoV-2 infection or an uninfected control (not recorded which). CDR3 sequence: CASSSGTSRYEQYF. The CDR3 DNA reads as TGTGCCAGCAGTTCCGGGACTAGCCGCTACGAGCAGTACTTC.